A selection of T cell receptor beta chains follows, all from one sample in a study of vaccination and CD4 T cells after COVID-19. TCRdb itself ran the PCR reads through MiXCR, one entry per CDR3 protein. The data contain under 20,000 distinct CDR3 sequences, 60% to 80% of them seen just once; the ten biggest clones take up 1%. The sample here was CD4+ T cells from blood, taken before SARS-CoV-2 vaccination. The receptors were sampled from a human donor who had recovered from COVID-19. CDR3s include the opening cysteine and the closing phenylalanine or tryptophan.

j_call | v_call | cdr3_aa
TRBJ1-2 | TRBV27 | CASRQWAGNYGYTF
TRBJ2-5 | TRBV7-2 | CASSLGTSGSPQEAQYF
TRBJ2-7 | TRBV5-1 | CASSLGQSSYEQYF
TRBJ2-5 | TRBV6-1 | CASRWLGGRGETQYF
TRBJ1-1 | TRBV5-4 | CASSLTQNMNTEAFF
TRBJ2-3 | TRBV12-3/TRBV12-4 | CASTIAGVVDTQYF
TRBJ1-5 | TRBV7-2 | CASSLDSTTGPQHF
TRBJ2-5 | TRBV20-1 | CSALGLLWETQYF
TRBJ2-5 | TRBV7-8 | CASSLSSEQETQYF
TRBJ2-6 | TRBV30 | CASRQAGANVLTF
TRBJ2-2 | TRBV7-9 | CASSPVYLSTGELFF
TRBJ2-7 | TRBV18 | CASSRGTASFEQYF
TRBJ2-7 | TRBV7-9 | CASSLGVMPPLGYEQYF
TRBJ1-1 | TRBV7-2 | CASSLGGFTRGAFF
TRBJ2-2 | TRBV6-2/TRBV6-3 | CASGATSPGTGELFF
TRBJ2-5 | TRBV20-1 | CSARTSGRLETQYF
TRBJ2-5 | TRBV7-3 | CASSPGDRQYQETQYF
TRBJ2-3 | TRBV5-8 | CASSLAGQGANTDTQYF
TRBJ2-3 | TRBV6-1 | CASSDRWSADTQYF
TRBJ1-2 | TRBV7-8 | CASSLEGSNYGYIF